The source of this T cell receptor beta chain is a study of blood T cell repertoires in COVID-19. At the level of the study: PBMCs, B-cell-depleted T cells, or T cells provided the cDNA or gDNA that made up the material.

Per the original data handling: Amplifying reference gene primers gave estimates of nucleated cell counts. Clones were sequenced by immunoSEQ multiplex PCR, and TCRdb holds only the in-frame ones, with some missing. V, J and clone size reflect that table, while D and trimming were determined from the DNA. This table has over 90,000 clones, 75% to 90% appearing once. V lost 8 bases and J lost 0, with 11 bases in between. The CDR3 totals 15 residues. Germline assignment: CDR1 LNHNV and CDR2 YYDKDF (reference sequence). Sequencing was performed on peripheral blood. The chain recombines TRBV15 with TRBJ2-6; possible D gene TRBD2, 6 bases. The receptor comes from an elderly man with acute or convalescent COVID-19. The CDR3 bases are TGTGCCACCGGGATCGGGGGCTCTGGGGCCAACGTCCTGACTTTC. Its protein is CATGIGGSGANVLTF.